This is a list of T cell receptor beta chains from one sample in a study of blood T cell repertoires in COVID-19. This table comes from immunoSEQ multiplex PCR, and its TCRdb copy is limited to in-frame clones, with some not included. This table holds 150,000 to 200,000 clones, roughly 83% found once. The sequenced sample was peripheral blood. These receptors came from a woman of 80 years or more with active or convalescent COVID-19. CDR3s include the opening cysteine and the closing phenylalanine or tryptophan. The D gene is left open where the match is weak. Where a row states a size, it is once, few, many or the class of an expanded clone; other rows omit it.

clone size	D gene	J gene	V gene	CDR3 DNA	CDR3 protein
.	TRBD2	TRBJ2-3	TRBV7-6	TGTGCCAGCAGCTTAATTCCGGCGGGGGGGCAAGATACGCAGTATTTT	CASSLIPAGGQDTQYF
.	.	TRBJ2-5	TRBV5-1	TGCGCCCCTCATACTTGGGGGCCCACTCAAGAGACCCAGTACTTC	CAPHTWGPTQETQYF
.	.	TRBJ1-2	TRBV7-2	TGTGCCAGCAGCTTATCCAGGGGTGACGGCTACACCTTC	CASSLSRGDGYTF
.	TRBD1	TRBJ1-2	TRBV6-2/TRBV6-3	TGTGCCAGCAGACCTACAGGGGGAGCTAACTATGGCTACACCTTC	CASRPTGGANYGYTF
once	.	TRBJ2-7	TRBV7-2	TGTGCCAGCAGCCCCGTTGGGGGCACCTACGAGCAGTACTTC	CASSPVGGTYEQYF
.	.	TRBJ2-2	TRBV12-5	TGTGCTAGTGGTTTGAAGGGAGCCCCCGGGGAGCTGTTTTTT	CASGLKGAPGELFF
few	TRBD1	TRBJ1-2	TRBV7-2	TGTGCCAGCAGCTTAGAGACAGGGGGAGCTCCCCCACGTGGCTACACCTTC	CASSLETGGAPPRGYTF
.	.	TRBJ2-5	TRBV19	TGTGCCAGTAGTATTGACAGGCAGGAGACCCAGTACTTC	CASSIDRQETQYF
.	.	TRBJ1-2	TRBV4-3	TGCGCCAGCAGCCAGGAAACGATGGGGGGGGCCTATGGCTACACCTTC	CASSQETMGGAYGYTF
.	.	TRBJ1-6	TRBV5-6	TGTGCCAGCAGCTTGGGGGCCGGGGTAAATTCACCCCTCCACTTT	CASSLGAGVNSPLHF
.	.	TRBJ2-7	TRBV6-6	TGTGCCAGCACCCTACAGGGAGGGTCCTACGAGCAGTACTTC	CASTLQGGSYEQYF
.	.	TRBJ2-7	TRBV11-2	TGTGCCAGCAGCTCCCTGACAGGCGGTTACGAGCAGTACTTC	CASSSLTGGYEQYF
.	.	TRBJ2-7	TRBV7-2	TGTGCCAGCAGCCCACGGAGAGACTCCTACGAGCAGTACTTC	CASSPRRDSYEQYF
few	.	TRBJ1-2	TRBV19	TGTGCCAGTAGCCGACAAGAACTGAACTATGGCTACACCTTC	CASSRQELNYGYTF
.	.	TRBJ2-2	TRBV11-3	TGTGCCAGCAGTCGCAGGGGGGCCGCCGGGGAGCTGTTTTTT	CASSRRGAAGELFF
.	.	TRBJ2-7	TRBV29-1	TGCAGCGTTGAAGTGGCATCCGAGCAGTACTTC	CSVEVASEQYF
.	.	TRBJ1-4	TRBV24-1	TGTGCCACCAGTGACGGAGCCTCAACTAATGAAAAACTGTTTTTT	CATSDGASTNEKLFF
many	.	TRBJ1-1	TRBV12-3/TRBV12-4	TGTGCCAGCAGTTTAAGTAGGAGGGGAGCTTTCTTT	CASSLSRRGAFF
.	.	TRBJ1-4	TRBV19	TGTGCCAGTAGTACTAATCTATATGGTGAAAAACTGTTTTTT	CASSTNLYGEKLFF
.	.	TRBJ1-1	TRBV6-2/TRBV6-3	TGTGCCAGCAGTTACTCGTGGATTCAGGGGTCTGAAGCTTTCTTT	CASSYSWIQGSEAFF
.	.	TRBJ2-2	TRBV24-1	TGTGCCACCAGTGATCCCGGACAGCCCGGGGAGCTGTTTTTT	CATSDPGQPGELFF
.	.	TRBJ1-1	TRBV25-1	TGTGCCAGCAGTGAATTCGGGGAGTCTGAAGCTTTCTTT	CASSEFGESEAFF
once	TRBD1	TRBJ1-2	TRBV5-1	TGCGCCAGCAGCTCGACAGGGTGGGGCTACACCTTC	CASSSTGWGYTF
.	.	TRBJ2-3	TRBV10-1	TGCGCCAGCAGTGAGGGGAGCTATTACACAGATACGCAGTATTTT	CASSEGSYYTDTQYF
.	TRBD2	TRBJ2-5	TRBV7-2	TGTGCCAGCAGCTTTCAAACTAGCGGGGTGGAGACCCAGTACTTC	CASSFQTSGVETQYF
few	.	TRBJ1-5	TRBV3-1/TRBV3-2	TGTGCCAGCAGCCAAGGGGGGGGATATAGCAATCAGCCCCAGCATTTT	CASSQGGGYSNQPQHF
.	.	TRBJ1-5	TRBV6-2/TRBV6-3	TGTGCCAGCAGTCAGGGGTATGAAAACAATCAGCCCCAGCATTTT	CASSQGYENNQPQHF
.	TRBD2	TRBJ2-3	TRBV7-2	TGTGCCAGCAGCCCTGGGACTAGCGGGGGGTCCACAGATACGCAGTATTTT	CASSPGTSGGSTDTQYF
.	TRBD1	TRBJ1-6	TRBV5-4	TGTGCCAGCAGCTCCGCAGGGGGCGCGGCCTATAATTCACCCCTCCACTTT	CASSSAGGAAYNSPLHF
.	TRBD1	TRBJ1-2	TRBV5-8	TGTGCCAGCAGCTCGGGCCGGACAGGGACCTACACTAGTGGCTACACCTTC	CASSSGRTGTYTSGYTF
.	.	TRBJ2-3	TRBV3-1/TRBV3-2	TGTGCCAGCGGGGCGGGAACAGATACGCAGTATTTT	CASGAGTDTQYF
.	.	TRBJ1-3	TRBV5-1	TGCGCCAGCAGCTTGGGGGACATGAGCTCTGGAAACACCATATATTTT	CASSLGDMSSGNTIYF
.	TRBD2	TRBJ2-7	TRBV6-2/TRBV6-3	TGTGCCAGCAGTTACCCCCTCGGGGGGAACGAGCAGTACTTC	CASSYPLGGNEQYF
.	.	TRBJ2-1	TRBV19	TGTGCCAGTAGCTGGCAGGCGCACAATGAGCAGTTCTTC	CASSWQAHNEQFF
.	.	TRBJ1-2	TRBV11-2	TGTGCCAGCAGCTTAGAGGGGGGTCCGGATGGCTACACCTTC	CASSLEGGPDGYTF
.	.	TRBJ2-5	TRBV2	TGTGCCAGCAGTGACAGTCCCCTGAGGGAGACCCAGTACTTC	CASSDSPLRETQYF
.	TRBD1	TRBJ1-2	TRBV9	TGTGCCAGCAGCGTAGGAGGGACAGGGTCGAGTGGCTACACCTTC	CASSVGGTGSSGYTF
.	TRBD1	TRBJ2-2	TRBV4-1	TGCGCCAGCAGCCAAGGGACAGGGTTCAGGGTAACCGGGGAGCTGTTTTTT	CASSQGTGFRVTGELFF
.	TRBD1	TRBJ2-2	TRBV2	TGTGCCAGCAGGGGACAGTCCGGCTTCGACACCGGGGAGCTGTTTTTT	CASRGQSGFDTGELFF
.	.	TRBJ1-2	TRBV30	TGTGCCTGGAGTGTACTAGGGGGGGCGAAAGGCTACACCTTC	CAWSVLGGAKGYTF
few	TRBD2	TRBJ2-3	TRBV7-2	TGTGCCAGCAGCTTACCAGCGGGGGGCGGAAATACGCAGTATTTT	CASSLPAGGGNTQYF
.	.	TRBJ2-7	TRBV4-3	TGCGCCAGCAGCCAAGATAGTTGGGGGCCTTCCTCTTACGAGCAGTACTTC	CASSQDSWGPSSYEQYF
.	.	TRBJ1-3	TRBV5-1	TGCGCCAGCAGCTTTGGCGGACAGAGCTCTGGAAACACCATATATTTT	CASSFGGQSSGNTIYF
once	TRBD1	TRBJ1-6	TRBV19	TGTGCCAGTAGTATAGCCGGGACAGGGATCTATTCACCCCTCCACTTT	CASSIAGTGIYSPLHF
.	TRBD2	TRBJ2-7	TRBV6-2/TRBV6-3	TGTGCCAGCAGTTACTCGGGGCGGGGGGACTACGAGCAGTACTTC	CASSYSGRGDYEQYF
.	.	TRBJ2-7	TRBV6-2/TRBV6-3	TGTGCCAGCAGTTACTCATCCCCCGCAGTTGCCTACGAGCAGTACTTC	CASSYSSPAVAYEQYF
.	.	TRBJ1-6	TRBV4-3	TGCGCCAGCAGCCAAGGCAGGGGCTCCTATAATTCACCCCTCCACTTT	CASSQGRGSYNSPLHF
.	TRBD2	TRBJ2-7	TRBV7-2	TGTGCCAGCAGCTTAGGAAGTGGGGGGGTTCTCTACGAGCAGTACTTC	CASSLGSGGVLYEQYF
.	.	TRBJ2-1	TRBV19	TGTGCCAGTATCAGCCCGGGACAAGCATACTACAATGAGCAGTTCTTC	CASISPGQAYYNEQFF
.	.	TRBJ1-5	TRBV7-8	TGTGCCAGCAGCCCCTTGGGCTTACAGAATCAGCCCCAGCATTTT	CASSPLGLQNQPQHF
.	.	TRBJ1-3	TRBV6-5	TGTGCCAGCAGTTACGGCGGGATAGCCGGAAACACCATATATTTT	CASSYGGIAGNTIYF
.	.	TRBJ1-6	TRBV7-2	TGTGCCAGCAGCCCCGAAGGGACTTTGGGTTCACCCCTCCACTTT	CASSPEGTLGSPLHF
.	.	TRBJ2-7	TRBV7-2	TGTGCCAGCAGCTTAGCAGCGTACTACGAGCAGTACTTC	CASSLAAYYEQYF
.	.	TRBJ2-1	TRBV11-3	TGTGCCAGCAGCTTAGATGCCCAGGTGGAGTTCTTC	CASSLDAQVEFF